A single sample gave rise to the 8 T cell receptor beta chains below, sequenced in a study of shared clonotypes between healthy human individuals. Here immunoSEQ multiplex PCR was the method, and the copy in TCRdb shows in-frame clones only, minus some. This table holds about 600,000 clones, about 97% found once. Source material: naive CD4+ T cells sorted from blood. Subset described: CD45RA+ positively selected. The receptor set was obtained from a woman aged 25 to 45 in good health.

A remark on this clone: This same CDR3 is encoded by further DNA sequences in the sample. The V and J genes are TRBV27 and TRBJ1-1; D call uncertain. The length of the CDR3 is 11 residues. The germline V and J ends were trimmed by 5 bases and 3 bases, with 4 bases remaining between them. Germline CDR1 and CDR2: MNHEY and SMNVEV (reference sequence). The DNA of the CDR3 is TGTGCCAGCAGTGGTTACACTGAAGCTTTCTTT. Translation: CASSGYTEAFF.

This clone was seen a single time. The chain carries TRBV18 and TRBJ2-7; 12 nucleotides agree with TRBD2. The CDR3 sequence is 16 residues long. The junction had 6 bases not matched to a gene; V was cut back by 4 bases and J by 2 bases. Per the germline V gene, CDR1 is KGHSH and CDR2 is LQKENI. The CDR3 nucleotides read TGTGCCAGCTCACTACCACTAGCGGGAGGCCCCTACGAGCAGTACTTC. Encoded protein: CASSLPLAGGPYEQYF.

This clone was counted between two and nine times. Other DNA sequences of this sample code for an identical CDR3. The chain is built from TRBV18 and TRBJ1-5, with D unresolved. The CDR3 runs 14 residues. V was trimmed by 3 bases and J by 4 bases, leaving 10 bases between them. Germline CDR1 is KGHSH and CDR2 is LQKENI. CDR3 in amino acids: CASSPASGNQPQHF. The CDR3 DNA reads as TGTGCCAGCTCACCGGCCAGCGGGAATCAGCCCCAGCATTTT. Based on the CDR3 plus reference TRBV18 and TRBJ1-5, the full variable domain is NAGVMQNPRHLVRRRGQEARLRCSPMKGHSHVYWYRQLPEEGLKFMVYLQKENIIDESGMPKERFSAEFPKEGPSILRIQQVVRGDSAAYFCASSPASGNQPQHFGDGTRLSIL.

This sequence joins TRBV11-1 and TRBJ2-3; D could derive from TRBD1 or TRBD2 (5 bases each). This CDR3 is built from 15 residues. Germline V CDR1 and CDR2: SGHAT, FQDESV (reference sequence). Trimming took off 5 bases at V and 0 bases at J, with 12 bases between the two ends. CDR3 residues: CASSNRDESTDTQYF. Written as DNA, the CDR3 is TGTGCCAGCAGCAACCGGGACGAGAGCACAGATACGCAGTATTTT.

The chain uses TRBV5-8 and TRBJ2-5; either TRBD1 or TRBD2 may supply D (5 bases each). TRBJ2-7 explains the end of the DNA better; the J call may be wrong. CDR1 SGHTS and CDR2 YDEGEE come from the germline V gene. The CDR3 covers 14 residues. The CDR3 loop is CASSLKRGPYEQYF. In DNA, the CDR3 is TGTGCCAGCAGCTTAAAGAGGGGACCCTACGAGCAGTACTTC.

In this sample, this clone turned up once. This chain links TRBV2 with TRBJ2-3, with 8 bases that match TRBD2. The V gene end was trimmed by 5 bases and the J gene end by 0 bases; junction bases not matched to a gene: 7. Germline CDR1 is SNHLY and CDR2 is FYNNEI. This CDR3 has 16 residues. CDR3 sequence reads: CASSRDSSGSTDTQYF. The CDR3 DNA sequence: TGTGCCAGCAGTCGAGACTCTAGCGGGAGCACAGATACGCAGTATTTT. Full variable domain (outside the CDR3, taken from reference TRBV2 and TRBJ2-3): EPEVTQTPSHQVTQMGQEVILRCVPISNHLYFYWYRQILGQKVEFLVSFYNNEISEKSEIFDDQFSVERPDGSNFTLKIRSTKLEDSAMYFCASSRDSSGSTDTQYFGPGTRLTVL.

This chain links TRBV6-5 with TRBJ2-7; TRBD1 agrees at 12 bases. Per germline, CDR1 MNHEY and CDR2 SVGAGI. V was pared by 5 bases and J by 4 bases, with 3 bases of the junction left unmatched. CDR3 length: 14 residues. CDR3 protein: CASSRDRGRYEQYF. The DNA of the CDR3 is TGTGCCAGCAGTCGGGACAGGGGGCGGTACGAGCAGTACTTC.

V usage is TRBV7-9 and J usage is TRBJ2-7; 8 bases match TRBD2. The length of the CDR3 is 16 residues. Germline V lookup: CDR1 SEHNR, CDR2 FQNEAQ (reference sequence). The ends lost 5 bases at V and 3 bases at J; junction bases unmatched: 12. The CDR3 DNA sequence: TGTGCCAGCAGCCCCCTCCCCCGCGGGAGGCGCTACGAGCAGTACTTC. It specifies CASSPLPRGRRYEQYF.